What follows are 6 T cell receptor beta chains derived from one specimen sequenced in a study of T-cell reconstitution after alpha-beta-depleted transplantation in children. Researchers prepared the TCRbeta library using unique molecular identifiers, the study reports. Using its own MiXCR run on the PCR reads, TCRdb lists one record per CDR3 protein. Among 250,000 to 350,000 distinct CDR3 sequences listed, around 9.6% were seen once. Specimen: PBMCs from the stem cell graft donor, collected from the stem cell graft. The receptors originated from a human donor who donated a stem cell graft to a child with SCID.

This clonotype was seen only once. The chain combines TRBV4-1 with TRBJ2-1; no reliable D call. Trimming left V 0 bases short and J 0 bases short, with 12 bases between. Germline CDR1 is MGHRA and CDR2 is YSYEKL. The CDR3 sequence is 17 residues long. The CDR3 bases are TGCGCCAGCAGCCAAGAACTACCGACGAGCTCCTACAATGAGCAGTTCTTC. Its protein is CASSQELPTSSYNEQFF.

The chain employs TRBV7-8 and TRBJ1-2, with D unresolved. Germline V gene sequence: CDR1 SGHVS, CDR2 FQNEAQ. V lost 1 base, J lost 2 bases, and 8 bases lay in between. CDR3 size: 14 residues. The CDR3 DNA follows: TGTGCCAGCAGCTTAGTGGACGGGAACTATGGCTACACCTTC. This translates into CASSLVDGNYGYTF.

The sample holds a few counts of this clonotype. The chain has TRBV11-2 and TRBJ2-5; D may be TRBD1 (6 bases). CDR3 size: 14 residues. With 6 bases removed from V and 3 bases from J, the gap between germline ends came to 14 bases. Germline values: CDR1 SGHAT, CDR2 FQNNGV. CDR3 coding DNA: TGTGCCAGCAGTCCCCAGGGGTCTGAAGAGACCCAGTACTTC. Its protein product is CASSPQGSEETQYF.

The J gene is TRBJ1-6, the V gene TRBV20-1; D gene uncertain. From germline, CDR1 is DFQATT and CDR2 SNEGSKA (reference sequence). The CDR3 has 15 amino acids. The V end was cut by 1 base, the J end by 0 bases, with 7 bases between. The CDR3 nucleotides read TGCAGTGCTAGAGGACCTGACTCCTATAATTCACCCCTCCACTTT. This codes for CSARGPDSYNSPLHF.

The rearrangement links TRBV5-1 to TRBJ2-7, with 7 bases aligning to TRBD2. The V gene end was trimmed by 4 bases and the J gene end by 1 base; junction bases not matched to a gene: 8. The CDR3 loop spans 15 amino acids. CDR1 and CDR2 from the germline V gene are SGHRS and YFSETQ. CDR3: CASSRTAGVSYEQYF. The CDR3 nucleotides read TGCGCCAGCAGCCGTACGGCGGGGGTATCCTACGAGCAGTACTTC.

V gene TRBV20-1 combines with J gene TRBJ1-6, with 7 positions matching TRBD1. Germline-derived CDR1 and CDR2 are DFQATT and SNEGSKA (reference sequence). V dropped 2 bases and J dropped 7; count of bases not matched to a gene: 8. This CDR3 has 15 amino acids. CDR3: CSARMPGTANSPLHF. The DNA of the CDR3 is TGCAGTGCTAGAATGCCCGGGACAGCAAATTCACCCCTCCACTTT.